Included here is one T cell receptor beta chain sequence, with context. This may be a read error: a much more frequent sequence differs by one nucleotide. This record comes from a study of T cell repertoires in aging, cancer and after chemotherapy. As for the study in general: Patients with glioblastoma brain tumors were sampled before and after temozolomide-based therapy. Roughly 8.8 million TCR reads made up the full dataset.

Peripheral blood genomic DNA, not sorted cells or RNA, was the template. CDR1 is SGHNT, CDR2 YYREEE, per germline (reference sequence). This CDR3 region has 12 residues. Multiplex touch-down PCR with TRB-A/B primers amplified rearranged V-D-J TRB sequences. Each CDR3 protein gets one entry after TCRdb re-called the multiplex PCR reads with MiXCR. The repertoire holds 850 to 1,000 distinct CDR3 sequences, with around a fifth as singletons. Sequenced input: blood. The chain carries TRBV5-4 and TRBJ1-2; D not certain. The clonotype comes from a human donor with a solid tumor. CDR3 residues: CVSSLVNGGYTF. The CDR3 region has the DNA TGTGTCAGCAGCTTGGTTAATGGTGGCTACACCTTC.